Shown below are 24 T cell receptor beta chains from a single sample sequenced in a study of regulatory T cells in long-lasting Graves disease. TCR beta libraries were built with iRepertoire HTBI primers and Arm-PCR of CDR3 regions. Each CDR3 protein gets one entry after TCRdb re-called the multiplex PCR reads with MiXCR. Here the sample spans about 400,000 distinct CDR3 sequences, about a fifth being singletons. As to time point: persistent/refractory GD, antithyroid drugs over 5 years with positive TRAb. There was RNA extracted from PBMCs, and the TCR library was made from it. The sequencing used peripheral blood mononuclear cells (PBMCs), collected when the disease was refractory, from a patient treated with antithyroid drugs. The origin of the receptors is a female donor with Graves disease.

This clonotype was recorded at least ten times. This chain links TRBV29-1 with TRBJ1-2; D unresolved. CDR3 length: 12 amino acids. Germline CDR1 reads SQVTM; CDR2 reads ANQGSEA. V lost 0 bases, J lost 8 bases, and 10 bases lay in between. DNA of the CDR3: TGCAGCGTTGAAGACTTAGGTCGGGGCTACACCTTC. Translated, it gives CSVEDLGRGYTF.

The table lists this clonotype with many counts. The chain recombines TRBV28 with TRBJ2-2; 8 bases are shared with TRBD2. V trimming: 7 bases; J trimming: 6 bases; junction bases outside the gene matches: 7. Germline V gives CDR1 MDHEN, CDR2 SYDVKM. The CDR3 is made up of 14 amino acids. CDR3 coding DNA: TGTGCCAGCACGGGAGGGAATTTGGCCGGGGAGCTGTTTTTT. Translation: CASTGGNLAGELFF.

This clonotype turned up a few times. V usage is TRBV30 and J usage is TRBJ1-6; D gene ambiguous. Trimming took 0 bases from V and 0 from J, leaving 9 bases between them. In germline, CDR1 is GTSNPN, CDR2 SVGIG (reference sequence). The CDR3 is made up of 16 amino acids. CDR3 amino acids: CAWSVPASSYNSPLHF. CDR3 sequence (DNA): TGTGCCTGGAGTGTACCTGCGAGCTCCTATAATTCACCCCTCCACTTT.

This clonotype was seen a handful of times. This chain links TRBV19 with TRBJ2-5, with no clear D. Trimming left V 3 bases short and J 4 bases short, with 9 bases between. From germline, CDR1 is LNHDA and CDR2 SQIVND (reference sequence). The CDR3 has 13 residues. The CDR3 bases are TGTGCCAGTAGTATTGTGGTTGGAGAGACCCAGTACTTC. The encoded protein is CASSIVVGETQYF. Supplemented by reference TRBV19 and TRBJ2-5, the full variable domain reads DGGITQSPKYLFRKEGQNVTLSCEQNLNHDAMYWYRQDPGQGLRLIYYSQIVNDFQKGDIAEGYSVSREKKESFPLTVTSAQKNPTAFYLCASSIVVGETQYFGPGTRLLVL.

This clonotype was recorded a few times. This chain links TRBV20-1 with TRBJ2-7; a weak D match, TRBD1 (5 bases). Germline V CDR1 and CDR2: DFQATT, SNEGSKA (reference sequence). V lost 5 bases to trimming and J lost 7 bases, with 21 bases between them. The CDR3 consists of 14 residues. CDR3 residues: CSALATLTGGEQYF. CDR3 bases: TGCAGTGCTCTCGCGACCCTCACAGGTGGGGAGCAGTACTTC.

The genes are TRBV27 and TRBJ1-3; D not resolved. Per the germline V gene, CDR1 is MNHEY and CDR2 is SMNVEV (reference sequence). The CDR3 contains 16 residues. V was trimmed by 0 bases and J by 0 bases, leaving 9 bases between them. The CDR3: CASSLSTPGSGNTIYF. In DNA form, the CDR3 reads TGTGCCAGCAGTTTATCGACACCCGGCTCTGGAAACACCATATATTTT.

The rearrangement uses TRBV10-2 and TRBJ1-6, with D possibly being TRBD1 (6 bases). Germline V gene data show CDR1 as WSHSY and CDR2 as SAAADI. The CDR3 runs 11 residues. Trimming removed 3 bases from V and 14 bases from J, with 8 bases in between. The CDR3, as DNA: TGCGCCAGCAGTGATAGGGGGGCCCTCCACTTT. Its translation: CASSDRGALHF.

This clonotype has ten or more counts. The V and J genes are TRBV15 and TRBJ2-7, with 8 nucleotides matching TRBD1. The V segment lost 3 bases and the J segment 3 bases; nucleotides outside the gene matches: 10. The CDR3 is 16 residues long. The germline V gene has CDR1 LNHNV and CDR2 YYDKDF (reference sequence). CDR3 bases: TGTGCCACCAGCAGGGGGGGAACAGGGGGTTACTACGAGCAGTACTTC. Translating it yields CATSRGGTGGYYEQYF.

This clonotype showed up many times. V gene TRBV3-1 combines with J gene TRBJ2-5; 7 positions match TRBD2. Germline assignment: CDR1 LGHDT and CDR2 YNNKEL (reference sequence). J lost 3 bases, V lost 1 base, and 8 bases had no gene match. This CDR3 region has 16 residues. DNA of the CDR3: TGTGCCAGCAGCCAAGGGGTCAGAGCGGGAAAAGAGACCCAGTACTTC. This sequence encodes CASSQGVRAGKETQYF.

This clonotype was detected a few times. This chain connects TRBV11-1 to TRBJ2-2, with D possibly TRBD2 on 6 matching bases. Germline values: CDR1 SGHAT, CDR2 FQDESV (reference sequence). V was clipped by 5 bases and J by 0 bases, with 13 bases between them. The CDR3 loop spans 16 amino acids. In DNA, the CDR3 is TGTGCCAGCAGCCGACCGACTAGTGCGAACACCGGGGAGCTGTTTTTT. It specifies CASSRPTSANTGELFF.

This clonotype was picked up a small number of times. The chain combines TRBV20-1 with TRBJ2-2, with D perhaps matching TRBD1 or TRBD2 (5 bases each). Germline CDR1 DFQATT, CDR2 SNEGSKA (reference sequence). V gave up 6 bases and J gave up 0 bases, with 11 bases separating them. The CDR3 sequence is 14 residues long. The CDR3 coding sequence is TGCAGTGCAGGGACGTGGGCGAACACCGGGGAGCTGTTTTTT. This encodes CSAGTWANTGELFF.

This clonotype occurred a few times. In nucleotides, the CDR3 is TGTGCCAGCAGCGTAGCCTCAGGGACGAACATTCAGTACTTC. It codes for CASSVASGTNIQYF. The rearrangement uses TRBV9 and TRBJ2-4; tentatively, D is TRBD1 or TRBD2 (5 bases each). Looked up from germline, CDR1 is SGDLS and CDR2 is YYNGEE. V was shortened by 0 bases and J by 7 bases, with 11 bases between the two germline ends. The CDR3 loop spans 14 amino acids.

The CDR3 is CASSYSGAGGELFF. In nucleotides, the CDR3 is TGTGCCAGCAGTTACTCGGGGGCAGGCGGGGAGCTGTTTTTT. This rearrangement joins TRBV6-6 to TRBJ2-2; D might be TRBD1 (6 bases). This CDR3 is built from 14 residues. From germline, CDR1 is MNHNY and CDR2 SVGAGI (reference sequence). V lost 0 bases and J 7 bases, leaving 9 bases between the germline ends.

This clonotype was picked up many times. This chain joins TRBV3-1 and TRBJ1-6; D is ambiguous. The germline gives CDR1 LGHDT, CDR2 YNNKEL (reference sequence). This CDR3 has 14 amino acids. Trimming took 0 bases from V and 6 from J, leaving 6 bases between them. The CDR3 is CASSQEQPNSPLHF. CDR3 nucleotide sequence: TGTGCCAGCAGCCAAGAGCAGCCTAATTCACCCCTCCACTTT.

This clonotype was counted a few times. The chain is built from TRBV19 and TRBJ2-2; 10 positions match TRBD1. J was trimmed by 6 bases and V by 6 bases; bases with no gene match: 10. Germline V gene data show CDR1 as LNHDA and CDR2 as SQIVND (reference sequence). This CDR3 is 16 amino acids long. For the CDR3, the DNA is TGTGCCAGTAGCCAACCGGGACAGGGGCAGGCCGGGGAGCTGTTTTTT. It is translated as CASSQPGQGQAGELFF.

The rearrangement joins TRBV6-1 to TRBJ2-7; either TRBD1 or TRBD2 may fit D (5 bases each). V was pared by 6 bases and J by 6 bases, with 12 bases between. There are 12 residues in the CDR3. Germline lookup yields CDR1 MNHNS and CDR2 SASEGT. The CDR3 loop is CASRNYGAEQYF. Written as DNA, the CDR3 is TGTGCCAGCAGAAACTACGGGGCCGAGCAGTACTTC.

This clonotype was detected ten times or more. This chain links TRBV28 with TRBJ1-2, with D perhaps TRBD1 (5 bases). This CDR3 has 16 residues. Germline values: CDR1 MDHEN, CDR2 SYDVKM. Trimming removed 4 bases at V and 2 bases at J, with 17 bases between. This CDR3 reads CASSSGGRMRNYGYTF. In DNA, the CDR3 is TGTGCCAGCAGTTCGGGGGGTCGGATGAGAAACTATGGCTACACCTTC.

The sample holds many counts of this clonotype. The V and J genes are TRBV6-2 or TRBV6-3 and TRBJ2-7; 9 bases match TRBD1. The CDR3 is made up of 15 amino acids. Germline trimming cut 4 bases from V and 2 bases from J; bases unmatched to any gene: 6. Germline V gene lookup returns CDR1 MNHEY and CDR2 SVGEGT. The CDR3 reads CASSSPGQGAYEQYF. CDR3 nucleotide sequence: TGTGCCAGCAGTTCTCCGGGACAGGGAGCCTACGAGCAGTACTTC.

The rearrangement joins TRBV7-6 to TRBJ2-7, with 10 bases identical to TRBD2. The germline V gene encodes CDR1 SGHVS and CDR2 FNYEAQ. After removal of 2 bases from V and 7 bases from J, the junction contained 17 bases not matched to a gene. This CDR3 spans 18 amino acids. The CDR3 DNA sequence: TGTGCCAGCAGCTTATTGGTGGGTCAGAGCGGGAGGGCGGGTGAGCAGTACTTC. This translates into CASSLLVGQSGRAGEQYF. Using reference TRBV7-6 and TRBJ2-7 for the parts outside the CDR3, the full variable domain is GAGVSQSPRYKVTKRGQDVALRCDPISGHVSLYWYRQALGQGPEFLTYFNYEAQQDKSGLPNDRFSAERPEGSISTLTIQRTEQRDSAMYRCASSLLVGQSGRAGEQYFGPGTRLTVT.

This sequence joins TRBV7-2 and TRBJ2-1, with D unresolved. The germline CDR1 and CDR2 sequences are SGHTA and FQGNSA. The CDR3 has 18 amino acids. Trimming shortened V by 4 bases and J by 3 bases, and 22 bases separated the two germline ends. CDR3 protein: CASSSVGMSGGHYNEQFF. DNA of the CDR3: TGTGCCAGCAGCTCCGTTGGGATGAGTGGCGGTCACTACAATGAGCAGTTCTTC.

This clonotype was recorded a few times. V usage is TRBV7-2 and J usage is TRBJ2-2; D perhaps matches TRBD1 (5 bases). Germline CDR1 SGHTA, CDR2 FQGNSA. This CDR3 has 14 residues. Trimming removed 5 bases from V and 4 bases from J, with 11 bases in between. CDR3 nucleotides: TGTGCCAGCAGCATCACCAGGGTCACCGGGGAGCTGTTTTTT. This sequence encodes CASSITRVTGELFF. Together with reference TRBV7-2 and TRBJ2-2, the CDR3 gives the full variable domain: GAGVSQSPSNKVTEKGKDVELRCDPISGHTALYWYRQSLGQGLEFLIYFQGNSAPDKSGLPSDRFSAERTGGSVSTLTIQRTQQEDSAVYLCASSITRVTGELFFGEGSRLTVL.

The genes are TRBV19 and TRBJ1-1; no clear D gene. Germline values: CDR1 LNHDA, CDR2 SQIVND (reference sequence). This CDR3 region has 13 residues. V shed 6 bases and J shed 0 bases, with 8 bases lying between them. CDR3 sequence: CASREVVNTEAFF. Here the CDR3 DNA reads TGTGCCAGTAGGGAGGTAGTGAACACTGAAGCTTTCTTT.

This clonotype was found many times. This chain uses TRBV7-8 with TRBJ2-7; a possible D gene is TRBD2 (6 bases). The germline V gene has CDR1 SGHVS and CDR2 FQNEAQ. Trimming cost V 9 bases and J 7 bases, with 25 bases left between them. The CDR3 is made up of 15 amino acids. The CDR3 region is CASRRGDQPAGEQYF. The CDR3 coding sequence is TGTGCCAGTCGCCGCGGGGACCAGCCGGCAGGGGAGCAGTACTTC. The full variable domain, its missing parts supplied by reference TRBV7-8 and TRBJ2-7, is GAGVSQSPRYKVAKRGQDVALRCDPISGHVSLFWYQQALGQGPEFLTYFQNEAQLDKSGLPSDRFFAERPEGSVSTLKIQRTQQEDSAVYLCASRRGDQPAGEQYFGPGTRLTVT.

This clonotype came up a few times. V usage is TRBV6-1 and J usage is TRBJ2-2; no clear D gene. CDR1 and CDR2 (germline): MNHNS, SASEGT. V was pared by 7 bases and J by 7 bases, with 4 bases between. The CDR3 spans 10 residues. CDR3 DNA: TGTGCCAGCAAGAACGGGGAGCTGTTTTTT. This codes for CASKNGELFF.